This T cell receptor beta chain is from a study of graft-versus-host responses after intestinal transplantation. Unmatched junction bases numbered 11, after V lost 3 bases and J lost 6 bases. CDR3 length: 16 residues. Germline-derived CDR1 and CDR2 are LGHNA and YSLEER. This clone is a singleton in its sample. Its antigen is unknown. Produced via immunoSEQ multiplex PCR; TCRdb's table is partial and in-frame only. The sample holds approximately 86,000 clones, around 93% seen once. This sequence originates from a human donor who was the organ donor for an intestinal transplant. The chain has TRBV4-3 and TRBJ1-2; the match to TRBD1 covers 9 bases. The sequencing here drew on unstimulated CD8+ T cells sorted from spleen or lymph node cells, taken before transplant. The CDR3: CASSQYLQGARDGYTF. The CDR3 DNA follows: TGCGCCAGCAGCCAGTATTTACAGGGGGCGCGGGATGGCTACACCTTC.